A single sample gave rise to the 21 T cell receptor beta chains below, sequenced in a study of blood T cell repertoires in COVID-19. TCRdb's table, derived via immunoSEQ multiplex PCR, lists solely in-frame clones and lacks some. The sample lists 95,000 to 100,000 clones, roughly 78% seen once, with around 18% in the top ten. The sample consisted of peripheral blood. All receptors come from a woman over 75 with active or convalescent COVID-19.

J is TRBJ2-7 and V is TRBV28; 7 bases agree with TRBD1. V was clipped by 6 bases and J by 3 bases; unmatched bases: 11. The CDR3 totals 15 residues. Germline V lookup: CDR1 MDHEN, CDR2 SYDVKM. The CDR3: CASSHRGNRRYEQYF. DNA of the CDR3: TGTGCCAGCAGCCACAGGGGCAACCGGCGCTACGAGCAGTACTTC.

The chain joins TRBV18 to TRBJ1-2; 9 positions match TRBD1. CDR3 length: 14 amino acids. The V gene's germline CDR1 is KGHSH and CDR2 LQKENI. J lost 8 bases, V lost 6 bases, and 10 bases had no gene match. The CDR3, as DNA: TGTGCCAGCTCGCCCGGGACAGGGACAGAAGGCTACACCTTC. Translating gives CASSPGTGTEGYTF.

The chain has TRBV3-1 (or the pseudogene TRBV3-2) and TRBJ1-5; D is unresolved. V gave up 2 bases and J gave up 4 bases, with 6 bases separating them. This CDR3 contains 13 residues. From germline, CDR1 is LGHDT and CDR2 YNNKEL (reference sequence). DNA for the CDR3: TGTGCCAGCAGCCAAATGTATAATCAGCCCCAGCATTTT. Translating gives CASSQMYNQPQHF.

This sequence joins TRBV29-1 and TRBJ2-3; D might be TRBD1 (7 bases). V was cut by 8 bases and J by 2 bases, with 17 bases left in between. Germline CDR1 and CDR2: SQVTM and ANQGSEA. This CDR3 contains 14 residues. CDR3 residues: CSTGRDSYTDTQYF. The CDR3 region has the DNA TGCAGCACTGGGCGGGACAGCTACACAGATACGCAGTATTTT.

To note about this clone: At one boundary the junction diverges from the germline segment, which might be a read error. V and J are TRBV5-1 and TRBJ1-4; TRBD1 matches at 9 bases. There are 15 residues in the CDR3. Germline assignment: CDR1 SGHRS and CDR2 YFSETQ. The CDR3 spells CASSLEGTGKEKLFF. In nucleotides, the CDR3 is TGTGCCAGCAGCTTGGAAGGGACAGGGAAAGAAAAACTGTTTTTT. The full variable domain, its missing parts supplied by reference TRBV5-1 and TRBJ1-4, is KAGVTQTPRYLIKTRGQQVTLSCSPISGHRSVSWYQQTPGQGLQFLFEYFSETQRNKGNFPGRFSGRQFSNSRSEMNVSTLELGDSALYLCASSLEGTGKEKLFFGSGTQLSVL.

The chain uses TRBV9 and TRBJ2-2; 8 positions agree with TRBD1. V gave up 5 bases and J gave up 1 base; unmatched junction bases: 1. CDR1 and CDR2 (germline): SGDLS, YYNGEE. CDR3 length equals 14 residues. The DNA of the CDR3 is TGTGCCAGCAGGGGACAGGTGAACACCGGGGAGCTGTTTTTT. Protein sequence: CASRGQVNTGELFF.

The J gene is TRBJ2-1, the V gene TRBV19; maybe TRBD2 (6 bases). Germline V gene lookup returns CDR1 LNHDA and CDR2 SQIVND (reference sequence). Trimming took off 6 bases at V and 0 bases at J, with 12 bases between the two ends. CDR3 length equals 15 residues. In nucleotides, the CDR3 is TGTGCCAGTAGCAATCGGGAGAGCTCCTACAATGAGCAGTTCTTC. Protein product: CASSNRESSYNEQFF. Combining the CDR3 with reference TRBV19 and TRBJ2-1 gives the whole variable domain DGGITQSPKYLFRKEGQNVTLSCEQNLNHDAMYWYRQDPGQGLRLIYYSQIVNDFQKGDIAEGYSVSREKKESFPLTVTSAQKNPTAFYLCASSNRESSYNEQFFGPGTRLTVL.

The V and J genes are TRBV7-2 and TRBJ1-1, with D uncertain. V dropped 5 bases and J dropped 1 base, with 8 bases sitting between them. The CDR3 covers 13 residues. Germline V CDR1 and CDR2: SGHTA, FQGNSA. The CDR3 loop reads CASSPKRNTEAFF. CDR3 coding DNA: TGTGCCAGCAGCCCAAAGCGGAACACTGAAGCTTTCTTT.

The rearrangement joins TRBV24-1 to TRBJ1-5; 9 bases align to TRBD1. The trim removed 4 bases at V and 7 bases at J, leaving 10 bases unmatched. This CDR3 has 16 residues. Germline assignment: CDR1 KGHDR and CDR2 SFDVKD. The DNA for the CDR3 is TGTGCCACCAGTGACAATAAACGGGACAGGGAGCAGCCCCAGCATTTT. Translating it yields CATSDNKRDREQPQHF.

The chain couples TRBV4-1 to TRBJ2-1; TRBD2 agrees at 7 bases. The ends lost 4 bases at V and 7 bases at J; junction bases unmatched: 7. Germline loops: CDR1 MGHRA, CDR2 YSYEKL. There are 14 residues in the CDR3. The CDR3 is CASSRDAGVNEQFF. The DNA for the CDR3 is TGCGCCAGCAGCCGCGACGCGGGGGTAAATGAGCAGTTCTTC.

This chain connects TRBV18 to TRBJ2-5; D may be TRBD2 (6 bases). The length of the CDR3 is 14 residues. Trimming stripped 8 bases from V and 5 bases from J, with 18 bases between. Germline V gives CDR1 KGHSH, CDR2 LQKENI. CDR3 nucleotide sequence: TGTGCCAGCCGCTTGGGCGCGGAGGGGGAGACCCAGTACTTC. Residues: CASRLGAEGETQYF. Combining the CDR3 with reference TRBV18 and TRBJ2-5 gives the whole variable domain NAGVMQNPRHLVRRRGQEARLRCSPMKGHSHVYWYRQLPEEGLKFMVYLQKENIIDESGMPKERFSAEFPKEGPSILRIQQVVRGDSAAYFCASRLGAEGETQYFGPGTRLLVL.

J is TRBJ1-2 and V is TRBV6-6, with 9 bases lining up with TRBD1. The length of the CDR3 is 14 residues. The V segment lost 6 bases and the J segment 6 bases; nucleotides outside the gene matches: 8. CDR1 is MNHNY and CDR2 is SVGAGI in the germline V gene (reference sequence). The CDR3 DNA is TGTGCCAGCAGCGGGGGGGACAGGGTTGATGGCTACACCTTC. Its protein product is CASSGGDRVDGYTF.

The chain joins TRBV21-1 to TRBJ2-1; the DNA was not compared with TRBD2, the D call given in the table. TRBV21-1 is labeled a pseudogene. The CDR3 has 16 residues. CDR3 nucleotides: TGTGCCAGCAGCAAAGTTCCTGAGGGAACCTACAATGAGCAGTTCTTC. It encodes CASSKVPEGTYNEQFF.

The V gene is TRBV6-6, the J gene TRBJ2-5; possibly TRBD2 for D (7 bases). V shed 8 bases and J shed 3 bases, with 22 bases lying between them. The CDR3 runs 16 residues. Germline lookup yields CDR1 MNHNY and CDR2 SVGAGI (reference sequence). The CDR3 nucleotides are TGTGCCAGCGGATTCTCAAAGGGGGGGGCCAAAGAGACCCAGTACTTC. As protein: CASGFSKGGAKETQYF.

V and J are TRBV25-1 and TRBJ1-4, with 7 bases lining up with TRBD1. The CDR3 is 15 amino acids. J gave up 8 bases and V 2 bases, and 8 bases lay outside the gene matches. From germline, CDR1 is MGHDK and CDR2 SYGVNS. The CDR3 bases are TGTGCCAGCAGTGAAGGAGACAGGGTCGACGAAAAACTGTTTTTT. Amino acid sequence: CASSEGDRVDEKLFF.

The chain carries TRBV7-3 and TRBJ2-1; TRBD2 aligns across 9 bases. The CDR3 is 16 amino acids. The germline CDR1 and CDR2 sequences are SGHTA and FQGTGA. V lost 0 bases, J lost 4 bases, and 4 bases stayed unmatched. The chain's CDR3 is CASSLTSGSVYNEQFF. Here the CDR3 DNA reads TGTGCCAGCAGCTTAACTAGCGGGAGTGTTTACAATGAGCAGTTCTTC.

This clone was counted a single time. The chain is built from TRBV18 and TRBJ2-5, with 10 bases matching TRBD2. Trimming took 4 bases from V and 1 from J; bases not matched to a gene: 6. The CDR3 has 16 residues. The V gene's germline CDR1 is KGHSH and CDR2 LQKENI. This CDR3 reads CASSLGLADPQETQYF. CDR3 sequence (DNA): TGTGCCAGCTCACTTGGACTAGCGGATCCCCAAGAGACCCAGTACTTC.

The CDR3 DNA follows: TGTGCCAGCAGCGTAGTATCGTCGGGAGCACACAATGAGCAGTTCTTC. It yields the protein CASSVVSSGAHNEQFF. V usage is TRBV9 and J usage is TRBJ2-1; D perhaps matches TRBD2 (6 bases). Trimming stripped 0 bases from V and 5 bases from J, with 15 bases between. The CDR3 covers 16 residues. The germline V gene has CDR1 SGDLS and CDR2 YYNGEE.

This chain connects TRBV27 to TRBJ2-3, with 10 bases lining up with TRBD1. V lost 7 bases to trimming and J lost 4 bases; unmatched junction nucleotides: 8. This CDR3 has 15 amino acids. Germline V lookup: CDR1 MNHEY, CDR2 SMNVEV (reference sequence). CDR3 sequence: CASTDRGLIADTQYF. The DNA for the CDR3 is TGTGCCAGCACCGACAGGGGGCTAATCGCAGATACGCAGTATTTT.

The CDR3 DNA sequence: TGTGCCATCAGGGACAGGGTAGGGACTGAAGCTTTCTTT. Its translation: CAIRDRVGTEAFF. The genes are TRBV10-3 and TRBJ1-1; TRBD1 agrees at 8 bases. V lost 6 bases, J lost 5 bases, and 5 bases stayed unmatched. CDR3 length: 13 amino acids. Germline V gene lookup returns CDR1 ENHRY and CDR2 SYGVKD.

V is TRBV5-8 and J is TRBJ2-5; a weak D match, TRBD1 (6 bases). V was shortened by 1 base and J by 4 bases, with 11 bases between the two germline ends. Per the germline V gene, CDR1 is SGHTS and CDR2 is YDEGEE. This CDR3 is 14 amino acids long. CDR3 loop: CASSLILGAETQYF. The CDR3 DNA follows: TGTGCCAGCAGCTTGATTCTGGGGGCAGAGACCCAGTACTTC.